These 31 T cell receptor beta chains were all obtained from the same sample, sequenced in a study of blood T cells in healthy people across ages. The use of a sample-barcoded 5' primer and a J-beta primer mix characterized a second PCR of roughly 7 to 11 cycles. From the 5' RACE reads, TCRdb called clonotypes with MiXCR, one entry per CDR3 protein. The sample comprises 780,000 or so distinct CDR3 sequences, about 55% of which are singletons, and roughly 40% rests with the top ten. Sequences were obtained from blood. All receptors derive from a man older than 75 in good health.

The chain is built from TRBV6-1 and TRBJ2-5; D is tentatively TRBD1 or TRBD2 (5 bases each). Per the germline V gene, CDR1 is MNHNS and CDR2 is SASEGT. This CDR3 is built from 13 residues. The V end was cut by 8 bases, the J end by 1 base, with 11 bases between. The CDR3 loop reads CASRRGSQETQYF. CDR3 DNA sequence: TGTGCCAGCCGACGGGGCAGCCAAGAGACCCAGTACTTC.

The chain employs TRBV5-1 and TRBJ2-7, with D perhaps TRBD1 (6 bases). CDR1 is SGHRS, CDR2 YFSETQ, per germline. Trimming cost V 4 bases and J 2 bases, with 13 bases left between them. There are 14 residues in the CDR3. The DNA of the CDR3 is TGCGCCAGCAGCCCGATGCAGGGGACCTACGAGCAGTACTTC. It yields the protein CASSPMQGTYEQYF. Full variable domain (missing parts from reference TRBV5-1 and TRBJ2-7): KAGVTQTPRYLIKTRGQQVTLSCSPISGHRSVSWYQQTPGQGLQFLFEYFSETQRNKGNFPGRFSGRQFSNSRSEMNVSTLELGDSALYLCASSPMQGTYEQYFGPGTRLTVT.

Note on this clonotype: Compared with germline, one end of the junction differs, possibly owing to a read error. The V and J genes are TRBV2 and TRBJ2-2; a possible D gene is TRBD2 (6 bases). CDR1 is SNHLY and CDR2 is FYNNEI in the germline V gene. The length of the CDR3 is 13 residues. CDR3 residues: CASSVGGTGELFF. Written as DNA, the CDR3 is TGCGCCAGCAGCGTGGGAGGCACCGGGGAGCTGTTTTTT.

This clonotype has a handful of counts. This sequence joins TRBV11-2 and TRBJ1-2; D remains ambiguous. The CDR3 loop spans 14 amino acids. V lost 6 bases, J lost 4 bases, and 15 bases lay in between. Germline CDR1 and CDR2: SGHAT and FQNNGV. In nucleotides, the CDR3 is TGTGCCAGCAGTGTAGATTGGTACGCCTATGGCTACACCTTC. Amino acid sequence: CASSVDWYAYGYTF.

This clonotype was observed a handful of times. The chain carries TRBV24-1 and TRBJ2-6; D ambiguous. Germline V CDR1 and CDR2: KGHDR, SFDVKD. V lost 3 bases and J 0 bases, leaving 11 bases between the germline ends. This CDR3 comprises 17 residues. CDR3 sequence (DNA): TGTGCCACCAGTGATCCGGCACGGAGCTCTGGGGCCAACGTCCTGACTTTC. Translated: CATSDPARSSGANVLTF.

The rearrangement uses TRBV29-1 and TRBJ2-3; D is unclear. Trimming stripped 3 bases from V and 1 base from J, with 11 bases between. CDR3 length: 14 amino acids. The germline gives CDR1 SQVTM, CDR2 ANQGSEA. Here the CDR3 reads CSVDRVDGTDTQYF. The CDR3 DNA sequence: TGCAGCGTTGATAGGGTGGATGGCACAGATACGCAGTATTTT.

The V and J genes are TRBV28 and TRBJ1-2; perhaps TRBD1 as D (5 bases). The CDR3 is 13 residues long. Between the trimmed V and J ends, which lost 5 bases and 8 bases, there was a span of 15 bases. Germline CDR1 reads MDHEN; CDR2 reads SYDVKM. The CDR3 sequence: CASSAVGLGGYTF. Written as DNA, the CDR3 is TGTGCCAGCAGTGCTGTGGGGCTCGGCGGCTACACCTTC.

This chain uses TRBV6-1 with TRBJ2-7, with unresolved D. The CDR3 extends over 15 amino acids. V was trimmed by 6 bases and J by 3 bases, leaving 18 bases between them. Germline V CDR1 and CDR2: MNHNS, SASEGT. The CDR3 nucleotides read TGTGCCAGCAGGGTCGGAATGGGCCGTGGCTACGAGCAGTACTTC. It encodes CASRVGMGRGYEQYF.

The genes are TRBV5-1 and TRBJ1-4; TRBD1 is a possible D gene (5 bases). Per the germline V gene, CDR1 is SGHRS and CDR2 is YFSETQ. CDR3 size: 17 residues. Trimming removed 4 bases from V and 0 bases from J, with 16 bases in between. The CDR3 DNA sequence: TGCGCCAGCAGCAGGGGAGAGACTTTTACAACTAATGAAAAACTGTTTTTT. Its translation is CASSRGETFTTNEKLFF.

This clonotype was counted a few times. The gene calls are TRBV3-1 and TRBJ1-4; TRBD1 matches 8 bases. The CDR3 sequence is 14 residues long. Germline lookup yields CDR1 LGHDT and CDR2 YNNKEL (reference sequence). J gave up 7 bases and V 4 bases, and 5 bases lay outside the gene matches. CDR3: CASSPTGALEKLFF. In DNA, the CDR3 is TGTGCCAGCAGCCCGACAGGGGCGCTTGAAAAACTGTTTTTT.

The gene calls are TRBV4-2 and TRBJ2-5, with unresolved D. Per the germline V gene, CDR1 is LGHNA and CDR2 is YNFKEQ. This CDR3 is built from 13 residues. Trimming cost V 2 bases and J 7 bases, with 11 bases left between them. CDR3 sequence: CASSQTADGTQYF. The CDR3 coding sequence is TGTGCCAGCAGCCAAACGGCAGACGGGACCCAGTACTTC.

The sample holds one count of this clonotype. The chain employs TRBV10-3 and TRBJ1-5; D gene uncertain. The CDR3 sequence is 16 residues long. V gave up 3 bases and J gave up 2 bases, with 14 bases separating them. Germline values: CDR1 ENHRY, CDR2 SYGVKD. The CDR3 nucleotides are TGTGCCATCAGTGAATGGGCGGGCTTGGGCAATCAGCCCCAGCATTTT. It yields the protein CAISEWAGLGNQPQHF.

This clonotype was counted a few times. The chain carries TRBV25-1 and TRBJ2-7; 10 nucleotides match TRBD1. The CDR3 has 14 residues. Germline V gene data show CDR1 as MGHDK and CDR2 as SYGVNS. Trimming cost V 4 bases and J 5 bases; bases outside gene matches: 5. In DNA form, the CDR3 reads TGTGCCAGCAGTGCGGACAGGGGGTTAAACGAGCAGTACTTC. Its protein product is CASSADRGLNEQYF.

This chain joins TRBV6-1 and TRBJ2-6; either TRBD1 or TRBD2 may supply D (5 bases each). Germline V gene sequence: CDR1 MNHNS, CDR2 SASEGT. CDR3 length equals 18 residues. V was shortened by 5 bases and J by 1 base, with 18 bases between the two germline ends. CDR3: CASSPVKGPRSGANVLTF. As DNA, the CDR3 is TGTGCCAGCAGTCCAGTGAAGGGACCTAGATCTGGGGCCAACGTCCTGACTTTC.

This chain uses TRBV5-5 with TRBJ2-5; maybe TRBD2 (5 bases). V was shortened by 4 bases and J by 11 bases, with 21 bases between the two germline ends. CDR1 and CDR2 from the germline V gene are SGHKS and YYEKEE (reference sequence). CDR3 length equals 14 residues. CDR3 DNA: TGTGCCAGCAGCCCGGAGGTCAACGGCAATGAGCAGTACTTC. Translating gives CASSPEVNGNEQYF.

This chain connects TRBV5-1 to TRBJ2-7, with 8 bases lining up with TRBD2. Germline lookup yields CDR1 SGHRS and CDR2 YFSETQ. The V segment lost 4 bases and the J segment 1 base; nucleotides outside the gene matches: 4. The CDR3 length is 14 residues. The CDR3 loop is CASSREGMSYEQYF. CDR3 coding DNA: TGCGCCAGCAGCCGGGAGGGGATGTCCTACGAGCAGTACTTC. Variable domain in full (rest from reference TRBV5-1 and TRBJ2-7): KAGVTQTPRYLIKTRGQQVTLSCSPISGHRSVSWYQQTPGQGLQFLFEYFSETQRNKGNFPGRFSGRQFSNSRSEMNVSTLELGDSALYLCASSREGMSYEQYFGPGTRLTVT.

This clonotype showed up just once. The chain combines TRBV24-1 with TRBJ2-1, with D perhaps assigned TRBD1 or TRBD2 (5 bases each). Trimming shortened V by 2 bases and J by 4 bases, and 5 bases separated the two germline ends. The CDR3 has 13 amino acids. Germline lookup yields CDR1 KGHDR and CDR2 SFDVKD. The DNA of the CDR3 is TGTGCCACCAGTGATTGGGGGTACAATGAGCAGTTCTTC. This gives the protein CATSDWGYNEQFF.

The chain combines TRBV12-3 or TRBV12-4 with TRBJ1-3; TRBD1 matches 7 bases. This CDR3 contains 15 residues. V shed 6 bases, J shed 0 bases, and the junction held 5 bases outside the gene matches. The CDR3 loop reads CASSSHRGSGNTIYF. CDR3 DNA: TGTGCCAGCAGCTCACACAGGGGCTCTGGAAACACCATATATTTT.

This clonotype showed up just a few times. The chain joins TRBV12-3 or TRBV12-4 to TRBJ1-2; no reliable D call. The CDR3 runs to 13 residues. V shed 7 bases and J shed 4 bases, with 13 bases lying between them. The CDR3 bases are TGTGCCAGCATGCCCGGTCTAGTCTATGGCTACACCTTC. The encoded protein is CASMPGLVYGYTF.

This clonotype was seen a few times. This chain connects TRBV6-2 or TRBV6-3 to TRBJ2-7, with 9 bases aligning to TRBD2. Losses at the gene ends were 0 bases for V and 0 bases for J; bases not matched to a gene: 12. The CDR3 consists of 19 residues. Germline assignment: CDR1 MNHEY and CDR2 SVGEGT. The CDR3 is CASSYSKVAGDPSSYEQYF. In DNA form, the CDR3 reads TGTGCCAGCAGTTACTCGAAGGTAGCGGGAGATCCCAGCTCCTACGAGCAGTACTTC.

The sample holds a few counts of this clonotype. J is TRBJ2-1 and V is TRBV7-8; the match to TRBD2 covers 8 bases. Looked up from germline, CDR1 is SGHVS and CDR2 is FQNEAQ. CDR3 length equals 15 residues. The trim removed 3 bases at V and 6 bases at J, leaving 7 bases unmatched. CDR3 protein: CASSFSGTSGNEQFF. The CDR3 DNA sequence: TGTGCCAGCAGCTTCTCCGGGACTAGTGGCAATGAGCAGTTCTTC.

The chain links TRBV29-1 to TRBJ1-1; D is unclear. Trimming removed 3 bases from V and 3 bases from J, with 11 bases in between. This CDR3 is 13 amino acids long. Germline V gene data show CDR1 as SQVTM and CDR2 as ANQGSEA. CDR3 loop: CSVDTVGYTEAFF. In DNA form, the CDR3 reads TGCAGCGTTGACACAGTCGGCTACACTGAAGCTTTCTTT.

In its sample, this clonotype was seen once. This chain joins TRBV20-1 and TRBJ1-1; the D is unclear. The CDR3 loop spans 14 amino acids. V was trimmed by 6 bases and J by 6 bases, leaving 20 bases between them. CDR1 and CDR2 (germline): DFQATT, SNEGSKA (reference sequence). The CDR3 loop reads CSALSRLFGSEAFF. For the CDR3, the DNA is TGCAGTGCCCTAAGCCGGCTGTTCGGTTCTGAAGCTTTCTTT.

The V call is TRBV6-2 or TRBV6-3, the J call TRBJ2-1, with D possibly being TRBD1 (5 bases). V gave up 7 bases and J gave up 10 bases, with 11 bases separating them. This CDR3 spans 11 amino acids. From germline, CDR1 is MNHEY and CDR2 SVGEGT. Here the CDR3 reads CASNQGSEQFF. The CDR3, as DNA: TGTGCCAGCAACCAGGGTAGCGAGCAGTTCTTC.

The chain couples TRBV20-1 to TRBJ2-3; 7 nucleotides line up with TRBD2. V gave up 3 bases and J gave up 14 bases; unmatched junction bases: 17. The CDR3 contains 14 residues. Germline CDR1 is DFQATT and CDR2 is SNEGSKA (reference sequence). For the CDR3, the DNA is TGCAGTGCTAGTTGGGCGGGAGAGGGCAGATACGCGTATTTT. Protein sequence: CSASWAGEGRYAYF.

The V gene is TRBV25-1, the J gene TRBJ2-7; tentatively, D is TRBD1 (5 bases). Germline CDR1 and CDR2: MGHDK and SYGVNS. Trimming removed 4 bases from V and 6 bases from J, with 22 bases in between. This CDR3 is 16 amino acids long. The CDR3 region is CASSGSGAIPSLEQYF. The CDR3 coding sequence is TGTGCCAGCAGTGGTAGTGGGGCCATCCCCTCTCTCGAGCAGTACTTC.

This rearrangement joins TRBV20-1 to TRBJ1-1, with 9 nucleotides matching TRBD1. This CDR3 region has 14 residues. With 5 bases clipped from V and 0 bases from J, the junction kept 4 bases outside the gene matches. The germline CDR1 and CDR2 sequences are DFQATT and SNEGSKA (reference sequence). The CDR3 loop reads CSAARTGVNTEAFF. As DNA, the CDR3 is TGCAGTGCTGCCCGGACAGGGGTGAACACTGAAGCTTTCTTT.

The chain recombines TRBV12-3 or TRBV12-4 with TRBJ1-4; possibly TRBD1 for D (6 bases). Trimming took off 10 bases at V and 8 bases at J, with 17 bases between the two ends. The CDR3 length is 13 residues. The CDR3 loop is CATERGSNEKLFF. Here the CDR3 DNA reads TGTGCCACTGAGAGGGGGTCGAACGAAAAACTGTTTTTT.

This chain connects TRBV9 to TRBJ2-4; D possibly corresponds to TRBD1 (6 bases). CDR1 and CDR2 (germline): SGDLS, YYNGEE. The germline V and J ends were trimmed by 4 bases and 13 bases, with 27 bases remaining between them. This CDR3 contains 16 residues. The CDR3, as DNA: TGTGCCAGCAGCCTGGACAGCCCTCCCTCCCTAGGGGAGCAGTACTTC. This gives the protein CASSLDSPPSLGEQYF. The whole variable domain, remainder taken from reference TRBV9 and TRBJ2-4, is DSGVTQTPKHLITATGQRVTLRCSPRSGDLSVYWYQQSLDQGLQFLIQYYNGEERAKGNILERFSAQQFPDLHSELNLSSLELGDSALYFCASSLDSPPSLGEQYFGAGTRLSVL.

CDR3 DNA sequence: TGCGCCAGCAGCTTTGAAAGGTCCGGCACTGAAGCTTTCTTT. Amino acid sequence: CASSFERSGTEAFF. V is TRBV5-1 and J is TRBJ1-1; D remains ambiguous. CDR1 SGHRS and CDR2 YFSETQ come from the germline V gene. CDR3 length: 14 amino acids. Trimming stripped 2 bases from V and 4 bases from J, with 12 bases between.

The chain has TRBV12-3 or TRBV12-4 and TRBJ2-7, with D possibly being TRBD1 (8 bases). This CDR3 has 14 residues. Between the trimmed V and J ends, which lost 6 bases and 2 bases, there was a span of 14 bases. CDR3 sequence (DNA): TGTGCCAGCAGGGTACAGGGGGGGACCTACGAGCAGTACTTC. This translates into CASRVQGGTYEQYF.